The 28 T cell receptor beta chains in this list originate from one sample, sequenced in a study of Graves' ophthalmopathy and Graves' hyperthyroidism. The sequenced template was RNA, covering the TCR beta CDR3 region. First-round RT-PCR relied on HTBI primers, and a second-round multiplex PCR came next. A single record per CDR3 protein comes from TCRdb applying MiXCR to the multiplex PCR reads. The sample gives 200,000 to 300,000 distinct CDR3 sequences, 45% to 55% of which show up once; over 40% is in the top ten. Material for sequencing was peripheral blood. These receptors all come from an adult man with Graves' ophthalmopathy.

Worth noting for this clonotype: A read error may be the cause here, since a much bigger clone is one base away. V is TRBV25-1 and J is TRBJ2-7; 8 bases are shared with TRBD1. Germline CDR1 and CDR2: MGHDK and SYGVNS. The CDR3 consists of 13 residues. Germline trimming cut 6 bases from V and 2 bases from J; bases unmatched to any gene: 3. CDR3 in amino acids: CASRDRAPYEQYF. CDR3 sequence (DNA): TGTGCCAGCAGGGACAGGGCACCCTACGAGCAGTACTTC.

Comments on this clonotype: One junction end does not reproduce the germline sequence, and a read error may be involved. The rearrangement uses TRBV10-3 and TRBJ1-2; TRBD1 matches 10 bases. CDR1 ENHRY and CDR2 SYGVKD come from the germline V gene. The CDR3 consists of 17 residues. The CDR3 nucleotides are TGTGCCAGCAGTGGGTGGGACAGGGGAGACCTTAACTATGGCTACACCTTC. It encodes CASSGWDRGDLNYGYTF.

J is TRBJ2-7 and V is TRBV5-1; D is unresolved. V was cut by 5 bases and J by 6 bases, with 21 bases left in between. The CDR3 totals 15 residues. Germline V CDR1 and CDR2: SGHRS, YFSETQ. CDR3 region: CASSLSILSASEQYF. The CDR3 coding sequence is TGCGCCAGCAGTTTATCTATCCTGTCAGCATCCGAGCAGTACTTC. The full variable domain, completed using reference TRBV5-1 and TRBJ2-7, is KAGVTQTPRYLIKTRGQQVTLSCSPISGHRSVSWYQQTPGQGLQFLFEYFSETQRNKGNFPGRFSGRQFSNSRSEMNVSTLELGDSALYLCASSLSILSASEQYFGPGTRLTVT.

The gene calls are TRBV12-3 or TRBV12-4 and TRBJ1-1; a weak D match, TRBD1 (5 bases). This CDR3 has 13 amino acids. The V end lost 5 bases, the J end lost 5 bases, and 12 bases lay between the germline ends. The CDR3 spells CASSEWGGTEAFF. The CDR3 region has the DNA TGTGCCAGCAGTGAATGGGGCGGGACTGAAGCTTTCTTT.

This chain uses TRBV15 with TRBJ2-7; 8 nucleotides agree with TRBD1. CDR1 LNHNV and CDR2 YYDKDF come from the germline V gene (reference sequence). J gave up 6 bases and V 3 bases, and 4 bases lay outside the gene matches. The CDR3 is 13 residues long. The CDR3 nucleotides are TGTGCCACCAGCAGGACAGGGGAGGCCGAGCAGTACTTC. It specifies CATSRTGEAEQYF.

This clonotype came up a few times. This rearrangement joins TRBV9 to TRBJ2-5; 7 nucleotides match TRBD1. V gave up 4 bases and J gave up 2 bases; unmatched junction bases: 11. In germline, CDR1 is SGDLS, CDR2 YYNGEE. The CDR3 contains 16 residues. CDR3 in amino acids: CASSPNLGQVQETQYF. In DNA form, the CDR3 reads TGTGCCAGCAGCCCAAACCTCGGACAGGTACAAGAGACCCAGTACTTC.

This clonotype was seen once. The chain employs TRBV5-1 and TRBJ2-2, with a possible D match to TRBD1 (6 bases). CDR1 SGHRS and CDR2 YFSETQ come from the germline V gene. V was shortened by 9 bases and J by 3 bases, with 9 bases between the two germline ends. This CDR3 region has 12 residues. CDR3 sequence: CAIHRDTGELFF. The CDR3, as DNA: TGCGCCATCCACAGGGACACCGGGGAGCTGTTTTTT.

This clonotype was recorded many times. The chain uses TRBV10-3 and TRBJ2-7; no reliable D call. Germline-derived CDR1 and CDR2 are ENHRY and SYGVKD. The CDR3 is 12 amino acids. Trimming stripped 0 bases from V and 3 bases from J, with 3 bases between. The CDR3 sequence: CAISESGYEQYF. The CDR3, as DNA: TGTGCCATCAGTGAGTCTGGCTACGAGCAGTACTTC.

For this clonotype: An end of the junction does not agree with germline; a read error may underlie this. V gene TRBV4-1 combines with J gene TRBJ1-2; 7 bases are shared with TRBD1. The CDR3 spans 16 residues. Germline CDR1 MGHRA, CDR2 YSYEKL. CDR3 DNA: TGCGCCAGCACCCAACCTCGACAGGGATCTGCCTATGGCTACACCTTC. Amino acid sequence: CASTQPRQGSAYGYTF.

This chain connects TRBV19 to TRBJ1-2; D is undetermined. Germline V CDR1 and CDR2: LNHDA, SQIVND (reference sequence). The V and J ends lost 8 bases and 5 bases respectively, with 15 bases between them. CDR3 length: 13 amino acids. The CDR3 loop reads CASYYTGGYGYTF. The DNA for the CDR3 is TGTGCCAGTTATTACACGGGAGGGTATGGCTACACCTTC.

This chain uses TRBV2 with TRBJ2-7; unclear D gene. The CDR3 covers 10 residues. V lost 8 bases, J lost 6 bases, and 8 bases lay in between. Germline CDR1 SNHLY, CDR2 FYNNEI. CDR3 amino acids: CASEGREQYF. CDR3 DNA sequence: TGTGCCAGCGAAGGCCGCGAGCAGTACTTC.

This clonotype was detected only a few times. The rearrangement links TRBV20-1 to TRBJ2-6; D might be TRBD1 (6 bases). Germline-derived CDR1 and CDR2 are DFQATT and SNEGSKA (reference sequence). V lost 5 bases and J lost 2, with 10 bases in between. This CDR3 has 14 residues. Here the CDR3 reads CSAEGVPGANVLTF. CDR3 bases: TGCAGTGCTGAGGGGGTTCCTGGGGCCAACGTCCTGACTTTC.

The table lists this clonotype with a few counts. The genes are TRBV7-3 and TRBJ1-6; TRBD1 matches 8 bases. V shed 4 bases and J 4 bases; nucleotides not matched to a gene: 0. Germline V lookup: CDR1 SGHTA, CDR2 FQGTGA. The CDR3 runs to 14 residues. CDR3 coding DNA: TGTGCCAGCAGCTGGACAGGGTATAATTCACCCCTCCACTTT. Encoded protein: CASSWTGYNSPLHF.

The chain uses TRBV7-3 and TRBJ2-7, with D unclear. The V end was cut by 5 bases, the J end by 2 bases, with 19 bases between. Germline V gene lookup returns CDR1 SGHTA and CDR2 FQGTGA. CDR3 length: 16 residues. The CDR3 loop reads CASSPHSGGETYEQYF. The CDR3, as DNA: TGTGCCAGCAGCCCACATAGTGGCGGTGAGACCTACGAGCAGTACTTC.

Regarding this clonotype: This sequence may be a read error, since a much larger clone differs from it by one base. The chain employs TRBV29-1 and TRBJ2-7; 8 nucleotides align to TRBD1. CDR3 length: 13 residues. CDR1 SQVTM and CDR2 ANQGSEA come from the germline V gene. The CDR3 region is CSVRDRSSYGQYF. CDR3 DNA: TGCAGCGTTAGGGACAGGAGCTCCTACGGGCAGTACTTC.

This clonotype appeared once. The J gene is TRBJ2-1, the V gene TRBV29-1; D could derive from TRBD1 or TRBD2 (5 bases each). Trimming removed 3 bases at V and 6 bases at J, with 15 bases between. The CDR3 spans 14 residues. Germline lookup yields CDR1 SQVTM and CDR2 ANQGSEA. The CDR3 loop is CSVDGRELFNEQFF. DNA of the CDR3: TGCAGCGTTGACGGCAGGGAGCTATTCAATGAGCAGTTCTTC.

The chain recombines TRBV9 with TRBJ1-1; tentative D call: TRBD1 (5 bases). Per germline, CDR1 SGDLS and CDR2 YYNGEE. This CDR3 spans 13 amino acids. V shed 4 bases and J shed 4 bases, with 11 bases lying between them. CDR3 sequence reads: CASSLIGATEAFF. CDR3 DNA: TGTGCCAGCAGCTTAATAGGGGCCACTGAAGCTTTCTTT.

The chain combines TRBV5-6 with TRBJ2-7; perhaps TRBD2 as D (7 bases). CDR1 is SGHDT, CDR2 YYEEEE, per germline. V lost 4 bases and J 2 bases, leaving 16 bases between the germline ends. The CDR3 runs to 15 residues. The CDR3 bases are TGTGCCAGCAGCCCCGTGGGGGGGGCCACCTACGAGCAGTACTTC. Amino acid sequence: CASSPVGGATYEQYF.

This clonotype was observed a few times. V and J are TRBV20-1 and TRBJ1-2; 7 bases map to TRBD1. The V gene's germline CDR1 is DFQATT and CDR2 SNEGSKA (reference sequence). The CDR3 has 13 residues. The V segment lost 5 bases and the J segment 2 bases; nucleotides outside the gene matches: 5. In nucleotides, the CDR3 is TGCAGTGCTTATAAACAGGGGAACTATGGCTACACCTTC. Translated: CSAYKQGNYGYTF.

J is TRBJ1-1 and V is TRBV6-5; a weak D match, TRBD1 (5 bases). CDR3 size: 14 residues. The germline CDR1 and CDR2 sequences are MNHEY and SVGAGI. V was clipped by 2 bases and J by 5 bases, with 12 bases between them. CDR3 nucleotide sequence: TGTGCCAGCAGTTACGGGGGGGGTGTGACTGAAGCTTTCTTT. Translating gives CASSYGGGVTEAFF.

V usage is TRBV7-2 and J usage is TRBJ2-3; D gene unclear. Germline CDR1 reads SGHTA; CDR2 reads FQGNSA. Trimming took off 1 base at V and 0 bases at J, with 11 bases between the two ends. CDR3 length: 16 residues. Here the CDR3 DNA reads TGTGCCAGCAGCTTAGGAGGTGGTGCTAGCACAGATACGCAGTATTTT. As protein: CASSLGGGASTDTQYF.

The sample holds a few counts of this clonotype. The chain has TRBV5-1 and TRBJ1-4; TRBD1 might be the D (5 bases). There are 14 residues in the CDR3. Trimming left V 4 bases short and J 0 bases short, with 7 bases between. CDR1 is SGHRS, CDR2 YFSETQ, per germline. CDR3 protein: CASSPQATNEKLFF. The CDR3 DNA is TGCGCCAGCAGCCCACAGGCAACTAATGAAAAACTGTTTTTT.

This clonotype has ten or more counts. V and J are TRBV29-1 and TRBJ2-7; 10 bases are shared with TRBD2. V gave up 5 bases and J gave up 4 bases; unmatched junction bases: 8. CDR1 SQVTM and CDR2 ANQGSEA come from the germline V gene. The CDR3 loop spans 14 amino acids. This CDR3 reads CSVQASGSTYEQYF. CDR3 bases: TGCAGCGTTCAAGCTAGCGGGAGTACGTACGAGCAGTACTTC.

This chain links TRBV5-8 with TRBJ1-2, with TRBD1 identical over 7 bases. The germline CDR1 and CDR2 sequences are SGHTS and YDEGEE. CDR3 length: 16 amino acids. V lost 1 base to trimming and J lost 7 bases; unmatched junction nucleotides: 13. CDR3 in DNA: TGTGCCAGCAGCTTGATAGCGTCCAGGGGGGATGGTGGCTACACCTTC. This sequence encodes CASSLIASRGDGGYTF.

J is TRBJ1-2 and V is TRBV6-5; 9 bases agree with TRBD1. The CDR3 contains 16 residues. CDR1 MNHEY and CDR2 SVGAGI come from the germline V gene. J lost 2 bases, V lost 2 bases, and 6 bases had no gene match. The CDR3 coding sequence is TGTGCCAGCAGTTACCAATGGGACAGGGTCAACTATGGCTACACCTTC. It codes for CASSYQWDRVNYGYTF.

The chain combines TRBV7-3 with TRBJ2-7; D gene ambiguous. The closer fit of TRBJ2-1 to the DNA end suggests the J call may be wrong. CDR1 is SGHTA, CDR2 FQGTGA, per germline. This CDR3 region has 14 residues. Written as DNA, the CDR3 is TGTGCCAGCAGCTTAAGAGCTTCAGGTGCTGAGCAGTTCTTC. This encodes CASSLRASGAEQFF.

The rearrangement links TRBV20-1 to TRBJ1-1; unclear D gene. V was cut by 3 bases and J by 0 bases, with 8 bases left in between. The CDR3 sequence is 13 residues long. CDR1 DFQATT and CDR2 SNEGSKA come from the germline V gene (reference sequence). CDR3 nucleotide sequence: TGCAGTGCTAGCCCCCCAGTGAACACTGAAGCTTTCTTT. Protein: CSASPPVNTEAFF.

This clonotype was counted between two and nine times. The rearrangement links TRBV2 to TRBJ2-4, with TRBD2 matching over 12 bases. The germline CDR1 and CDR2 sequences are SNHLY and FYNNEI. J lost 2 bases, V lost 7 bases, and 3 bases had no gene match. This CDR3 region has 15 residues. DNA for the CDR3: TGTGCCAGCACTAGGACTAGCGGGACCAAAAACATTCAGTACTTC. Translation gives CASTRTSGTKNIQYF.